These 24 T cell receptor beta chains were all obtained from the same sample, sequenced in a study of blood T cells in healthy people across ages. A sample-barcoded 5' primer and a J-beta primer mix were used in a second PCR of roughly 6 to 11 cycles. TCRdb used MiXCR to reprocess the 5' RACE reads, holding one entry per CDR3 protein. In the table there are about 640,000 distinct CDR3 sequences, roughly three fifths of which are singletons. Sequencing was done on a sample of blood. These receptors all come from a man aged 55-75 years in good health.

V is TRBV20-1 and J is TRBJ2-1; D remains unclear. Germline-derived CDR1 and CDR2 are DFQATT and SNEGSKA (reference sequence). With 3 bases removed from V and 6 bases from J, the gap between germline ends came to 15 bases. This CDR3 region has 14 residues. The CDR3 loop is CSASHPKRTNEQFF. As DNA, the CDR3 is TGCAGTGCTAGTCATCCCAAGAGAACCAATGAGCAGTTCTTC.

The chain combines TRBV5-5 with TRBJ2-3; TRBD1 aligns across 8 bases. The CDR3 sequence is 16 residues long. The ends lost 4 bases at V and 2 bases at J; junction bases unmatched: 9. The germline CDR1 and CDR2 sequences are SGHKS and YYEKEE (reference sequence). The CDR3 DNA is TGTGCCAGCAGCCAAGCCGGGACAGGCAACACAGATACGCAGTATTTT. Translation gives CASSQAGTGNTDTQYF.

The chain has TRBV20-1 and TRBJ2-7; D is unresolved. The CDR3 length is 12 residues. Germline loops: CDR1 DFQATT, CDR2 SNEGSKA (reference sequence). The V gene lost 2 bases and the J gene lost 1 base, with 6 bases spanning the gap. The CDR3 nucleotides are TGCAGTGCTAGACCGGGTTCCTACGAGCAGTACTTC. Encoded protein: CSARPGSYEQYF.

V is TRBV20-1 and J is TRBJ2-1, with 11 bases aligning to TRBD2. Germline trimming cut 4 bases from V and 9 bases from J; bases unmatched to any gene: 5. The CDR3 covers 13 residues. Germline assignment: CDR1 DFQATT and CDR2 SNEGSKA (reference sequence). The CDR3 DNA reads TGCAGTGCTAATAGCGGGGGGGCCCCTGAGCAGTTCTTC. Residues: CSANSGGAPEQFF.

The chain links TRBV11-2 to TRBJ2-5, with 8 bases identical to TRBD2. The V gene end was trimmed by 2 bases and the J gene end by 5 bases; junction bases not matched to a gene: 7. This CDR3 is 15 amino acids long. CDR1 is SGHAT, CDR2 FQNNGV, per germline. In nucleotides, the CDR3 is TGTGCCAGCAGCTTAAGTAGCGGGGTGTGGGAGACCCAGTACTTC. Residues: CASSLSSGVWETQYF.

The rearrangement links TRBV12-3 or TRBV12-4 to TRBJ2-5; D is undetermined. CDR3 length: 12 residues. V was pared by 6 bases and J by 1 base, with 6 bases between. CDR3 sequence: CASSYIQETQYF. The CDR3 bases are TGTGCCAGCAGCTATATCCAAGAGACCCAGTACTTC.

This rearrangement joins TRBV20-1 to TRBJ2-4; 10 nucleotides align to TRBD1. From germline, CDR1 is DFQATT and CDR2 SNEGSKA (reference sequence). Trimming at V came to 6 bases and at J to 4 bases, leaving 3 bases not matched to a gene. CDR3 length: 13 amino acids. CDR3 sequence (DNA): TGCAGTGCAAGGACAGGGGGTAAAAACATTCAGTACTTC. It translates to CSARTGGKNIQYF.

This clonotype was picked up a small number of times. The genes are TRBV6-6 and TRBJ2-5; D may be TRBD2 (5 bases). This CDR3 has 14 residues. Trimming removed 7 bases from V and 5 bases from J, with 17 bases in between. Germline V gene lookup returns CDR1 MNHNY and CDR2 SVGAGI (reference sequence). CDR3 protein: CASTPRTPVETQYF. CDR3 DNA: TGTGCCAGCACCCCCAGGACTCCCGTCGAGACCCAGTACTTC.

This clonotype was seen only a few times. The rearrangement joins TRBV27 to TRBJ2-7; 7 bases are a match to TRBD1. J was trimmed by 5 bases and V by 5 bases; bases with no gene match: 12. This CDR3 comprises 15 residues. The germline CDR1 and CDR2 sequences are MNHEY and SMNVEV (reference sequence). The CDR3 protein is CASSPRQGTRHEQYF. The CDR3 nucleotides read TGTGCCAGCAGTCCTCGACAGGGTACAAGGCACGAGCAGTACTTC.

With respect to this clonotype: One end of the junction varies from germline; a read error may be responsible. The chain links TRBV5-1 to TRBJ2-7; a possible D gene is TRBD2 (5 bases). Matching the DNA end better, TRBJ2-5 makes the J call doubtful. The CDR3 is made up of 15 amino acids. CDR1 is SGHRS, CDR2 YFSETQ, per germline. The CDR3 region is CASSFGLLTQGTQYF. The CDR3 DNA reads TGCGCCAGCAGCTTTGGACTCCTTACCCAAGGGACCCAGTACTTC.

Notes on this clonotype: A clone one base away is much larger, so this may be a read error. This chain uses TRBV5-1 with TRBJ2-6, with D possibly matching TRBD1 (5 bases). The CDR3 extends over 15 amino acids. Germline lookup yields CDR1 SGHRS and CDR2 YFSETQ. The CDR3 loop reads CAPPVAHSGASVLTF. The CDR3 coding sequence is TGCGCCCCCCCGGTGGCCCACTCTGGGGCCAGCGTCCTGACTTTC.

The rearrangement joins TRBV3-1 to TRBJ2-1; TRBD2 is a possible D gene (5 bases). The DNA matches TRBJ2-7 better at its end, which makes the J call doubtful. This CDR3 has 17 residues. Germline V lookup: CDR1 LGHDT, CDR2 YNNKEL (reference sequence). CDR3 loop: CASSQGEWATSYNEQYF. The CDR3 DNA reads as TGTGCCAGCAGCCAAGGGGAGTGGGCGACCTCCTACAATGAGCAGTACTTC.

This clonotype has just a few counts. The rearrangement joins TRBV28 to TRBJ2-1; perhaps TRBD2 as D (7 bases). This CDR3 has 13 amino acids. From germline, CDR1 is MDHEN and CDR2 SYDVKM. Trimming took 5 bases from V and 10 from J, leaving 15 bases between them. The CDR3 loop is CASSPLRGGEQFF. CDR3 nucleotides: TGTGCCAGCAGTCCCCTTAGGGGGGGCGAGCAGTTCTTC.

This clonotype was seen more than once but under ten times. The chain has TRBV27 and TRBJ1-6; D call uncertain. Trimming left V 6 bases short and J 8 bases short, with 17 bases between. Germline V gene sequence: CDR1 MNHEY, CDR2 SMNVEV (reference sequence). The length of the CDR3 is 15 residues. The CDR3 nucleotides are TGTGCCAGCAGGAGACCAGGTGGAGAGGATTCACCCCTCCACTTT. As protein: CASRRPGGEDSPLHF.

This clonotype was found a few times. The CDR3: CSARIPLFGQYF. CDR3 DNA sequence: TGCAGTGCTAGGATACCTTTGTTTGGGCAGTACTTC. V and J are TRBV20-1 and TRBJ2-4, with D uncertain. Germline CDR1 DFQATT, CDR2 SNEGSKA (reference sequence). Between the trimmed V and J ends, which lost 3 bases and 13 bases, there was a span of 16 bases. The CDR3 runs to 12 residues.

J is TRBJ1-4 and V is TRBV20-1; D call uncertain. CDR1 is DFQATT and CDR2 is SNEGSKA in the germline V gene (reference sequence). CDR3 size: 13 residues. V gave up 8 bases and J gave up 1 base, with 11 bases separating them. The CDR3 region is CSSFRLTNEKLFF. CDR3 bases: TGCAGTTCTTTTAGACTAACTAATGAAAAACTGTTTTTT.

The rearrangement uses TRBV9 and TRBJ2-1; 8 nucleotides match TRBD1. Trimming took 5 bases from V and 5 from J; bases not matched to a gene: 0. The CDR3 length is 12 residues. Germline CDR1 reads SGDLS; CDR2 reads YYNGEE. CDR3 DNA sequence: TGTGCCAGCAGGGACAGGGACAATGAGCAGTTCTTC. Encoded protein: CASRDRDNEQFF.

V gene TRBV3-1 combines with J gene TRBJ2-1; D is possibly TRBD1 or TRBD2 (5 bases each). The CDR3 consists of 16 residues. V was pared by 1 base and J by 9 bases, with 19 bases between. Germline-derived CDR1 and CDR2 are LGHDT and YNNKEL (reference sequence). CDR3 coding DNA: TGTGCCAGCAGCCAAGGGCAAGGGACGGATTACGCTGAGCAGTTCTTC. Its translation: CASSQGQGTDYAEQFF.

This clonotype was seen only a few times. The rearrangement uses TRBV29-1 and TRBJ2-1, with D unclear. This CDR3 comprises 11 residues. In germline, CDR1 is SQVTM, CDR2 ANQGSEA. Trimming stripped 3 bases from V and 4 bases from J, with 4 bases between. CDR3 residues: CSVDMYNEQFF. The CDR3 DNA reads TGCAGCGTTGACATGTACAATGAGCAGTTCTTC.

The chain links TRBV6-6 to TRBJ1-2; the D is unclear. Trimming stripped 7 bases from V and 0 bases from J, with 9 bases between. Germline V gene lookup returns CDR1 MNHNY and CDR2 SVGAGI (reference sequence). The CDR3 is 13 residues long. The CDR3 is CASKDGPNYGYTF. The CDR3 nucleotides are TGTGCCAGCAAAGACGGACCTAACTATGGCTACACCTTC.

CDR3 nucleotide sequence: TGTGCCACCAGCAAGCGACAGGTCTCCAATGAGCAGTTCTTC. Amino acid sequence: CATSKRQVSNEQFF. The rearrangement links TRBV15 to TRBJ2-1; TRBD1 might be the D (6 bases). Germline assignment: CDR1 LNHNV and CDR2 YYDKDF (reference sequence). The CDR3 length is 14 residues. V was cut by 4 bases and J by 6 bases, with 13 bases left in between. Together with reference TRBV15 and TRBJ2-1, the CDR3 gives the full variable domain: DAMVIQNPRYQVTQFGKPVTLSCSQTLNHNVMYWYQQKSSQAPKLLFHYYDKDFNNEADTPDNFQSRRPNTSFCFLDIRSPGLGDTAMYLCATSKRQVSNEQFFGPGTRLTVL.

This clonotype was recorded a few times. The gene calls are TRBV20-1 and TRBJ2-1, with D possibly TRBD1 on 5 matching bases. The germline gives CDR1 DFQATT, CDR2 SNEGSKA (reference sequence). V dropped 3 bases and J dropped 2 bases, with 11 bases sitting between them. The CDR3 has 14 residues. CDR3 DNA: TGCAGTGCTAGTCGTGGGGCCCCCTACAATGAGCAGTTCTTC. Its translation: CSASRGAPYNEQFF.

To note about this clonotype: Since a much larger clone is just one base distant, this may be a read error. This chain links TRBV27 with TRBJ2-7, with TRBD1 as a possible D gene (6 bases). CDR1 MNHEY and CDR2 SMNVEV come from the germline V gene (reference sequence). The ends were cut back, 0 bases at V and 0 bases at J, with 9 bases in the middle. The CDR3 extends over 15 amino acids. CDR3 DNA: TGTGCCAGCAGTTTATCGTGGGACACCTCCTACGAGCAGTACTTC. This encodes CASSLSWDTSYEQYF.

The rearrangement uses TRBV7-9 and TRBJ2-7, with a tentative D call TRBD2 (7 bases). CDR1 is SEHNR, CDR2 FQNEAQ, per germline (reference sequence). Between the trimmed V and J ends, which lost 5 bases and 4 bases, there was a span of 24 bases. CDR3 length equals 17 residues. In DNA form, the CDR3 reads TGTGCCAGCAGCCTCCCTTCGGGGGGCGCGTACGTGTACGAGCAGTACTTC. This encodes CASSLPSGGAYVYEQYF. Drawing the rest from reference TRBV7-9 and TRBJ2-7, the complete variable domain is DTGVSQNPRHKITKRGQNVTFRCDPISEHNRLYWYRQTLGQGPEFLTYFQNEAQLEKSRLLSDRFSAERPKGSFSTLEIQRTEQGDSAMYLCASSLPSGGAYVYEQYFGPGTRLTVT.